The TCR beta chain described here comes from a study of blood T cells in healthy people across ages. Donors each provided roughly 9.6 milliliters of peripheral blood. V was shortened by 4 bases and J by 3 bases, with 13 bases between the two germline ends. Germline CDR1 MNHEY, CDR2 SVGAGI. This CDR3 region has 15 residues. The second PCR ran 7 to 11 cycles with a sample-barcoded 5' primer and J-beta primers. TCRdb re-analysed the 5' RACE reads in MiXCR, keeping a single row per CDR3 protein. The sample contains about 1.1 million distinct CDR3 sequences, roughly two fifths of which appear only once. The rearrangement links TRBV6-5 to TRBJ2-1; D unresolved. The sequenced sample consisted of blood. The sequence derives from a man between 18 and 35 years old in good health. The CDR3 bases are TGTGCCAGCAGTTCGGGCCAACAAGTCTACAATGAGCAGTTCTTC. Translation: CASSSGQQVYNEQFF.